This T cell receptor (beta chain) was captured in a study of cytomegalovirus exposure and HLA in healthy donors. In the study overall: Tens of millions of unique TCRs from HLA-typed donors were held in an early release of data.

This clone was counted once. Its specificity is unknown. The PCR ran on 60 Vbeta and 13 Jbeta primers. Here immunoSEQ multiplex PCR was the method, and the copy in TCRdb shows in-frame clones only, minus some. The sample lists about 120,000 clones, 80% seen once, with approximately 10% in the top ten. Points from the study as a whole: Later, TCR association rates were found to vary by HLA locus, highest for DRB1 and lowest for HLA-C. Associated with HLA alleles at 0.05 false discovery rate in a later analysis were fewer than 20,000 TCR beta sequences. Most of the CMV-associated TCR beta chains (in a later analysis) appeared to be HLA-restricted.

Germline CDR1 and CDR2: SGHDN and FVKESK. Trimming left V 3 bases short and J 6 bases short, with 21 bases between. The CDR3 consists of 17 residues. The J gene is TRBJ2-1, the V gene TRBV14, with D tentatively TRBD1 (6 bases). What was sequenced was PBMCs. The sequence derives from a man aged 25 to 40 in good health and CMV-seropositive. CDR3 DNA: TGTGCCAGCAGCCACGCAGGGGCGAGTTACGGTCCCAATGAGCAGTTCTTC. Amino acid sequence: CASSHAGASYGPNEQFF.